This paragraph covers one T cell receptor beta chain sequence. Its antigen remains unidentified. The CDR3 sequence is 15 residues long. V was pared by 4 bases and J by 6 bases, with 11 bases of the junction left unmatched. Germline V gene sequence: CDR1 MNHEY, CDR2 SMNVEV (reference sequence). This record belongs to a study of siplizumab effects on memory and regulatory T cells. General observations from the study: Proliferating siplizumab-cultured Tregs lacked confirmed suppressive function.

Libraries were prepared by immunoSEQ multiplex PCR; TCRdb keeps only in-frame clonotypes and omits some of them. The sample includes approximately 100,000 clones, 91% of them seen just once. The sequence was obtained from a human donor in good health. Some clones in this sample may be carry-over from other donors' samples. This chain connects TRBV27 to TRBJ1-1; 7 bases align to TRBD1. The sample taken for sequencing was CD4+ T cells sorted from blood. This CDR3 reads CASSYSRQGWSEAFF. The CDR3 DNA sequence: TGTGCCAGCAGTTATAGTAGACAGGGATGGTCTGAAGCTTTCTTT.